This T cell receptor beta chain derives from a study of blood T cell repertoires in COVID-19. Germline CDR1 reads SGHRS; CDR2 reads YFSETQ. The CDR3 has 17 amino acids. Trimming left V 4 bases short and J 0 bases short, with 19 bases between. In the authors' methods: Counts of nucleated cells, estimated from reference gene primer amplification, were obtained. The table came from immunoSEQ multiplex PCR; TCRdb's copy has only in-frame clones and leaves some out. V, J and clone size derive from that table, while D and trimming were established from the DNA sequence. The sample includes about 170,000 clones, less than 85% of them seen just once. Living in 24 US areas, the participants were between roughly 18 and 89 years of age. Cohort allocation depended upon clinical history that participants reported. Among Cohort 3 donors, those recovered had two negative PCRs, clearance, or symptom resolution.

The J gene is TRBJ1-1, the V gene TRBV5-1, with D perhaps matching TRBD1 (6 bases). The receptor's source is a man aged 45 to 65 who had recovered from COVID-19. Sample: PBMCs or T cells enriched from blood (not recorded which). The CDR3 nucleotides read TGCGCCAGCAGCACCAAGGGGAGGGGGAAACTGAACACTGAAGCTTTCTTT. Protein: CASSTKGRGKLNTEAFF.